This TCR beta chain was identified in a study of spatial heterogeneity in lung cancer. About the research overall: Alpha-chain detections were consistently fewer than beta-chain detections among the sequences. Raw-read counts averaged over ten per unique TCR and UMI combination. Findings and caveats of the study: More often at tumor resection than at routine follow-up, ubiquitous expanded tumor TCRs were detected in the blood.

The CDR3 is 16 amino acids. Trimming cost V 5 bases and J 11 bases; bases outside gene matches: 13. The table lists this clonotype with many counts. As yet, its antigen is unknown. Time point of the sample: sample taken at primary tumor resection. Tumor, nontumor lung or frozen PBMC supplied whole RNA that was sequenced unsorted. All TCR cDNA molecules were individually tagged with a unique molecular identifier. TCRdb itself ran the 5' RACE reads through MiXCR, one entry per CDR3 protein. The sample holds just under 40,000 distinct CDR3 sequences, roughly 5.2% seen once. The TCR sequence derives from a male donor with early-stage non-small cell lung cancer. This rearrangement joins TRBV12-3 or TRBV12-4 to TRBJ2-2; the match to TRBD2 covers 11 bases. The sample consisted of PBMCs, taken at surgery. CDR3 loop: CASSLQGLAGTRELFF. Written as DNA, the CDR3 is TGTGCCAGCAGTCTACAAGGACTAGCGGGCACCCGCGAGCTGTTTTTT.